Listed below are T cell receptor beta chains from one sample, sequenced in a study of blood T cell repertoires in COVID-19. The protocol was immunoSEQ multiplex PCR, while the TCRdb copy is restricted to in-frame clones and leaves out a portion. The table lists roughly 250,000 clones, about 86% of them singletons. The sequencing sample was made of peripheral blood. Source of these receptors: a person aged 70 to 80 with COVID-19, enrolled during active disease. Both conserved end residues are part of each CDR3. D genes are given only for firm matches. Rows give clone size only sometimes, using once, few, many, or a class for an expanded clone.

size	D	V	J	DNA	CDR3
.	TRBD1	TRBV6-5	TRBJ1-1	TGTGCCATCATGACAGGGTCGGAAGCTTTCTTT	CAIMTGSEAFF
.	.	TRBV14	TRBJ1-1	TGTGCCAGCAGCACGTGGACAGACCCCTATGAAGCTTTCTTT	CASSTWTDPYEAFF
.	TRBD1	TRBV5-1	TRBJ2-7	TGCGCCAGCAGCTTGTCGGCTTCCTACCAGGGGGAAGAGCAGTACTTC	CASSLSASYQGEEQYF
.	TRBD1	TRBV6-1	TRBJ1-3	TGTGCCAGCAGTGAAGTGGACAGGGCAGGAAACACCATATATTTT	CASSEVDRAGNTIYF
.	.	TRBV30	TRBJ2-7	TGTGCCCTGCAGGGGTTCCACGAGCAGTACTTC	CALQGFHEQYF
.	.	TRBV27	TRBJ1-5	TGTGCCAGCAGCTTGGACAGCACCTACCAGCCCCAGCATTTT	CASSLDSTYQPQHF
.	.	TRBV9	TRBJ1-1	TGTGCCAGCAGCGTAGCTAGCGGAGTGAACACTGAAGCTTTCTTT	CASSVASGVNTEAFF
.	TRBD1	TRBV5-5	TRBJ2-7	TGTGCCAGCAGCCTTGGTGGACAGGGTAACGAGCAGTACTTC	CASSLGGQGNEQYF
.	.	TRBV4-1	TRBJ2-7	TGCGCCAGCAGCCAAGAACCGGGGTGGTCCTACGAGCAGTACTTC	CASSQEPGWSYEQYF
once	TRBD1	TRBV5-6	TRBJ1-2	TGTGCCAGCAGCTTGTTAGACAGGGCGGTCTATGGCTACACCTTC	CASSLLDRAVYGYTF
.	TRBD1	TRBV28	TRBJ1-1	TGTGCCAGCAGTTTTGTAGCCGGGACAGGTAACACTGAAGCTTTCTTT	CASSFVAGTGNTEAFF
.	TRBD1	TRBV5-1	TRBJ1-5	TGCGCCAGCAGCTTGGGAGGGGGCAGCTTTAGCAATCAGCCCCAGCATTTT	CASSLGGGSFSNQPQHF
few	.	TRBV11-2	TRBJ2-5	TGTGCCAGCAGCTTAGGAGGGACTCCACAAGAGACCCAGTACTTC	CASSLGGTPQETQYF
.	.	TRBV11-2	TRBJ1-1	TGTGCCAGCAGCTTTTCGGGGACTCCAGCTTTCTTT	CASSFSGTPAFF
.	TRBD1	TRBV28	TRBJ2-5	TGTGCCAGCACCACGGACAGGACCCAAGAGACCCAGTACTTC	CASTTDRTQETQYF
.	.	TRBV5-1	TRBJ1-2	TGCGCCAGCAGCTTGGGGGGCAACTATGGCTACACCTTC	CASSLGGNYGYTF
.	TRBD2	TRBV5-1	TRBJ2-7	TGCGCCAGCAGCTTGGGGACTAGCGGGCCCTACGAGCAGTACTTC	CASSLGTSGPYEQYF
.	.	TRBV5-1	TRBJ2-7	TGCGCCAGCAACCCGGGACAAACCTACGAGCAGTACTTC	CASNPGQTYEQYF
few	TRBD1	TRBV19	TRBJ1-5	TGTGCCAGTAGTACCGGACGGGACAGGGCGATCAATCAGCCCCAGCATTTT	CASSTGRDRAINQPQHF
.	.	TRBV6-5	TRBJ2-7	TGTGCCAGCAGTTACTCGGGCGGGCTGGCCTACGAGCAGTACTTC	CASSYSGGLAYEQYF
.	TRBD1	TRBV25-1	TRBJ1-5	TGTGCCAGCAGTACAGGGGTAGGAAATCAGCCCCAGCATTTT	CASSTGVGNQPQHF
.	TRBD1	TRBV6-5	TRBJ1-2	TGTGCCACCGTCCCCCGACAGGGGGCGGATGGCTACACCTTC	CATVPRQGADGYTF
.	TRBD1	TRBV18	TRBJ2-7	TGTGCCAGCTCACCACAACGGGACAGGACAGTGGACGAGCAGTACTTC	CASSPQRDRTVDEQYF
.	TRBD2	TRBV9	TRBJ2-1	TGTGCCAGCAGCGTAGGTTCTAGCGGGAGGGGCCCCTACAATGAGCAGTTCTTC	CASSVGSSGRGPYNEQFF
.	TRBD1	TRBV10-3	TRBJ1-6	TGTGCCATCAGTGGAGGCGGGACAGGGGATAATTCACCCCTCCACTTT	CAISGGGTGDNSPLHF
.	TRBD2	TRBV27	TRBJ2-2	TGTGCCAGCAAATTGTCACTAGCGGGAGGGACCGGGGAGCTGTTTTTT	CASKLSLAGGTGELFF
.	.	TRBV4-3	TRBJ1-3	TGCGCCAGCAGCCAAGATCGGTTCTCCCTCTCTGGAAACACCATATATTTT	CASSQDRFSLSGNTIYF
.	.	TRBV12-5	TRBJ2-1	TGTGCTAGTGGTTTGGTAGTCGCGGGACCCAACAATGAGCAGTTCTTC	CASGLVVAGPNNEQFF
few	TRBD1	TRBV9	TRBJ1-2	TGTGCCAGCAGCCCACGACAGGGATTAAACTATGGCTACACCTTC	CASSPRQGLNYGYTF
.	.	TRBV19	TRBJ1-6	TGTGCCAGACAAGGACGAAGGGACAAAGGGAACCGTGGCTCCTATAATTCACCCCTCCACTTT	CARQGRRDKGNRGSYNSPLHF
.	TRBD1	TRBV6-2/TRBV6-3	TRBJ1-1	TGTGCCAGCAGTTACTCGAGAGGAATAGGGGGCCGGTACACTGAAGCTTTCTTT	CASSYSRGIGGRYTEAFF
.	.	TRBV5-6	TRBJ2-7	TGTGCCAGCAGCTTGCAGGGGTGGACAGAGCAGTACTTC	CASSLQGWTEQYF
.	.	TRBV24-1	TRBJ2-2	TGTGCCACCAGTAAGGGCAGGGCGATTAACACCGGGGAGCTGTTTTTT	CATSKGRAINTGELFF
.	.	TRBV18	TRBJ2-5	TGTGCCAGCTCACTCGGGCGCAGGGGCGGAGGAGAGACCCAGTACTTC	CASSLGRRGGGETQYF
.	TRBD1	TRBV11-3	TRBJ2-1	TGTGCCAGCAGCTCGGACAGGTACAATGAGCAGTTCTTC	CASSSDRYNEQFF
.	TRBD1	TRBV29-1	TRBJ2-5	TGCAGCGTCGGACGGACAGGGATGTTGGAGACCCAGTACTTC	CSVGRTGMLETQYF
.	.	TRBV30	TRBJ2-2	TGTGCCTGGAGTGTAGGGGGAAGCACCGGGGAGCTGTTTTTT	CAWSVGGSTGELFF
.	.	TRBV28	TRBJ1-5	TGTGCCAGCAGACAGTCCAATCAGCCCCAGCATTTT	CASRQSNQPQHF
.	.	TRBV28	TRBJ1-2	TGTGCCAGCAGTCTGCAGGGTTATGGCTACACCTTC	CASSLQGYGYTF
once	.	TRBV20-1	TRBJ2-7	TGCAGTGTTAGTAGCGCTTCCCACGAGCAGTACTTC	CSVSSASHEQYF
few	TRBD2	TRBV13	TRBJ2-7	TGTGCCAGCAGCCCGAGGACTAGCGTGTGGGAGCAGTACTTC	CASSPRTSVWEQYF
.	.	TRBV3-1/TRBV3-2	TRBJ1-2	TGTGCCAGCAGCCAAGTGGGACAAGTATACACCTTC	CASSQVGQVYTF
.	TRBD1	TRBV24-1	TRBJ1-2	TGTGCCACCGGGGGACAGGGGGCGGACGGCTACACCTTC	CATGGQGADGYTF
.	TRBD1	TRBV7-9	TRBJ1-2	TGTGCCAGCAGCCAACAGGGGATTTATGGCTACACCTTC	CASSQQGIYGYTF
.	.	TRBV28	TRBJ2-5	TGTGCCAGCAGTTTTCGTTGGGGAGCCAAAGAGACCCAGTACTTC	CASSFRWGAKETQYF
few	.	TRBV27	TRBJ1-1	TGTGCCAGCAGTAAATTACAGGCCGTGAACACTGAAGCTTTCTTT	CASSKLQAVNTEAFF
.	TRBD1	TRBV7-2	TRBJ1-1	TGTGCCAGCAGGTACCAGGGGGATACTGAAGCTTTCTTT	CASRYQGDTEAFF
.	.	TRBV10-3	TRBJ1-6	TGTGCCATCAAGTATAGTGGACAGTCCAATTCACCCCTCCACTTT	CAIKYSGQSNSPLHF
.	.	TRBV4-2	TRBJ1-1	TGTGCCAGCAGCCAAGGGGGCTATAGGACCACCGACACTGAAGCTTTCTTT	CASSQGGYRTTDTEAFF
.	TRBD1	TRBV28	TRBJ1-5	TGTGCCAGCAGTGGACAGGGGAGGGGTAACCAGCCCCAGCATTTT	CASSGQGRGNQPQHF